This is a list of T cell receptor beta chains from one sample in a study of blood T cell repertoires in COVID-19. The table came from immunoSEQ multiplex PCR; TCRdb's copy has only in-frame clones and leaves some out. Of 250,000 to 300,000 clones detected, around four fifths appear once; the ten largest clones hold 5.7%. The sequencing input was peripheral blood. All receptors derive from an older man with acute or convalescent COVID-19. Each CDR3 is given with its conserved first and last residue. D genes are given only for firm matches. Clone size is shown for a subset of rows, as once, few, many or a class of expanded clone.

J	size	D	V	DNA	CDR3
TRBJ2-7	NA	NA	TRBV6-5	TGTGCCAGCAGTTATTCTTTCCGGGGGTCCTACGAGCAGTACTTC	CASSYSFRGSYEQYF
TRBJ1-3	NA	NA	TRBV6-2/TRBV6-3	TGTGCCAGCAGTTATCTAGGTGCCTCTGGAAACACCATATATTTT	CASSYLGASGNTIYF
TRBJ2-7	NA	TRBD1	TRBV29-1	TGCAGCGCCAGGGGACAGTACTACGAGCAGTACTTC	CSARGQYYEQYF
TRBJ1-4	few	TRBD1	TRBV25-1	TGTGCCAGCAAGGAGACAGGGACCACTAATGAAAAACTGTTTTTT	CASKETGTTNEKLFF
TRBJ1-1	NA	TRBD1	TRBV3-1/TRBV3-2	TGTGCCAGCAGCCAGGCAGGGGGCACTGAAGCTTTCTTT	CASSQAGGTEAFF
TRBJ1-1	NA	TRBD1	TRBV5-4	TGTGCCAGCAGCCCCGGACAGGGGGCTGAAGCTTTCTTT	CASSPGQGAEAFF
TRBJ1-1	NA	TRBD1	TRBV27	TGTGCCAGCAGTCAAAGGACAGGGCCCACTGAAGCTTTCTTT	CASSQRTGPTEAFF
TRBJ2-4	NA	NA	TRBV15	TGTGCCACCAGCAGAGTCCGGGGGTCGAACATTCAGTACTTC	CATSRVRGSNIQYF
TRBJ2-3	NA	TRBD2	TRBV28	TGTGCCAGCAGTTCTCCCTTCTCCACGGGGGGGGGCACAGATACGCAGTATTTT	CASSSPFSTGGGTDTQYF
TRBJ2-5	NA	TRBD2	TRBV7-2	TGTGCCAGCAGCCCCCGGACTAGCGGGGGGGCCGGAGAGACCCAGTACTTC	CASSPRTSGGAGETQYF
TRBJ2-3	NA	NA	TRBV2	TGTGCCAGCAGGAGATGGGTGGCCTCAGGGAAAAACACAGATACGCAGTATTTT	CASRRWVASGKNTDTQYF
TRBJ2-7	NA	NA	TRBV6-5	TGTGCCAGCAGTTACGGGGGGGAGCAGTACTTC	CASSYGGEQYF
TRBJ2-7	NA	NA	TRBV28	TGTGCCAGCAGCACCCCTTCCCAGTCAGTTGCCTACGAGCAGTACTTC	CASSTPSQSVAYEQYF
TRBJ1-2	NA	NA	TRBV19	TGTGCCAGTAGTATTATTACAGGGAGTATGGTCTATGGCTACACCTTC	CASSIITGSMVYGYTF
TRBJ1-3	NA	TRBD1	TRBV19	TGTGCCAGTAGTACCCGTTCACCCATAAGGACAGGGATCTACTCTGGAAACACCATATATTTT	CASSTRSPIRTGIYSGNTIYF
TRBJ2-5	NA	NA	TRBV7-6	TGTGCCAGCAGCTCTCCTTCACAGGGAGGGGCAGAGACCCAGTACTTC	CASSSPSQGGAETQYF
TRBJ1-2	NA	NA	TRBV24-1	TGTGCCACCAGTGACTCCGTCCCCGGTTCCTATGGCTACACCTTC	CATSDSVPGSYGYTF
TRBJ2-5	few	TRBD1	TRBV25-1	TGTGCCAGCAGTGTGGCAGGGGGAGAGACCCAGTACTTC	CASSVAGGETQYF
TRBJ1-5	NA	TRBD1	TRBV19	TGTGCCAGTAGTGAGTGGCAGGGGGCTATTCAGCCCCAGCATTTT	CASSEWQGAIQPQHF
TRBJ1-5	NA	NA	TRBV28	TGTGCCAGCAGTTTAGCAGGGCCTTCTAATCAGCCCCAGCATTTT	CASSLAGPSNQPQHF
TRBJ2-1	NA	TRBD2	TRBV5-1	TGCGCCAGCAGCTTGGGGATGACTAGCACGGAGCAGTTCTTC	CASSLGMTSTEQFF
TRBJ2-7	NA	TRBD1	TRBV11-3	TGTGCCAGCAGTGGACAGGGTCCCCACGAGCAGTACTTC	CASSGQGPHEQYF
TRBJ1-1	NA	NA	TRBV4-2	TGTGCCAGCAGCCAAGGCGGAATGAACACTGAAGCTTTCTTT	CASSQGGMNTEAFF
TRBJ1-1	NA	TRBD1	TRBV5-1	TGCGCCAGCGGGGGGGACAGGGACACTGAAGCTTTCTTT	CASGGDRDTEAFF
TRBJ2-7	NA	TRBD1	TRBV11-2	TGTGCCAGCAGCTCTTACAGGGGTTCCTACGAGCAGTACTTC	CASSSYRGSYEQYF
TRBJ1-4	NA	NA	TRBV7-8	TGTGCCAGCAGCTTAGGGGGGACATGGGATGAAAAACTGTTTTTT	CASSLGGTWDEKLFF
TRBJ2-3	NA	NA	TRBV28	TGTGCCAGCAGACCCGACAGGGCGGGGATCACAGATACGCAGTATTTT	CASRPDRAGITDTQYF
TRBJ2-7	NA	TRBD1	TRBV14	TGTGCCAGCAGAAGAACCGGGACAGGGGGCTCCTACGAGCAGTACTTC	CASRRTGTGGSYEQYF
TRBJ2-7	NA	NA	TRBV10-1	TGCGCCAGCAGTCGACAGATGGGATACGAGCAGTACTTC	CASSRQMGYEQYF
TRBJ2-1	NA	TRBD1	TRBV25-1	TGTGCCAGCAGTGGATGGACAGGGCGAGGACAGAATGAGCAGTTCTTC	CASSGWTGRGQNEQFF
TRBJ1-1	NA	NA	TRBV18	TGTGCCAGCTGTGAAGTGACAGGGAACACTGAAGCTTTCTTT	CASCEVTGNTEAFF
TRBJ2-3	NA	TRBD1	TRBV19	TGTGCCAGTAGGGACAGGGGGCGTGCAGATACGCAGTATTTT	CASRDRGRADTQYF
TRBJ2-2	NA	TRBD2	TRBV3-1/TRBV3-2	TGTGCCAGCAGCCAAGAAGGGAGGGTCGGGGAGCTGTTTTTT	CASSQEGRVGELFF
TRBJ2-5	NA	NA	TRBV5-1	TGCGCCAGCAGCTTGGCCAATCCCAGGGGAGAGACCCAGTACTTC	CASSLANPRGETQYF
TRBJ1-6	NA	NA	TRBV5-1	TGCGCCAGCAGCGTCCAGGGTATCTCTAATTCACCCCTCCACTTT	CASSVQGISNSPLHF
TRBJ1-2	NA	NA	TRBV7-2	TGTGCCAGCAGCTTTATCGGTCAGCGCTATGGCTACACCTTC	CASSFIGQRYGYTF
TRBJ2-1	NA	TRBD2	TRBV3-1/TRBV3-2	TGTGCCAGCAGCTTAATAGCGGGGGGGCCTGGCAATGAGCAGTTCTTC	CASSLIAGGPGNEQFF
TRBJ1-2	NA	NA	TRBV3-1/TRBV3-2	TGTGCCAGCACCCAGCGAGGAGCCTATGGCTACACCTTC	CASTQRGAYGYTF
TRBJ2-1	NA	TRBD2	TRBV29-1	TGCAGCGTTGGAAGGGGGACTAGCGGGAGGGCCGAAAGAAATGAGCAGTTCTTC	CSVGRGTSGRAERNEQFF
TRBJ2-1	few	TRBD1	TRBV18	TGTGCCAGCTCACCCAACAGGGGATCCTACAATGAGCAGTTCTTC	CASSPNRGSYNEQFF
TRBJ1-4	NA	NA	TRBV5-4	TGTGCCAGCAAGGGCCAGGGTCACGAAAAACTGTTTTTT	CASKGQGHEKLFF
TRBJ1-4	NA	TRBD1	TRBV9	TGTGCCAGCAGCGATTTAGGACAGGGGATGGGCGAAAAACTGTTTTTT	CASSDLGQGMGEKLFF
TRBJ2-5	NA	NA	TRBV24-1	TGTGCCACCAGTGGGGGCGGCAGCTCCTGGGAGACCCAGTACTTC	CATSGGGSSWETQYF
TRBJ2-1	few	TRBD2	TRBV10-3	TGTGCCATCAGTAAGGGACTAGCGGGAGCCCAGACTTACAATGAGCAGTTCTTC	CAISKGLAGAQTYNEQFF
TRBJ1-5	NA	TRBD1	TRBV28	TGTGCCAGCAGGGGCTCGGGGGGACAGGCCCATTTT	CASRGSGGQAHF
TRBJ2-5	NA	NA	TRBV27	TGTGCCAGCAGTGTAAGGGGTTGGGAGACCCAGTACTTC	CASSVRGWETQYF
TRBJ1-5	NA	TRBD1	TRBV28	TGTGCCAGCAGTCCGGTTCAGGGGGCTAGCAATCAGCCCCAGCATTTT	CASSPVQGASNQPQHF
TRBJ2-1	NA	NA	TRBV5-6	TGTGCCAGCAGCTTGGGGGCAGCCTCCTACAATGAGCAGTTCTTC	CASSLGAASYNEQFF
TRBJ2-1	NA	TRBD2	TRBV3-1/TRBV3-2	TGTGCCAGCAGCCAAACAGGGACTAGCAGAAACAATGAGCAGTTCTTC	CASSQTGTSRNNEQFF
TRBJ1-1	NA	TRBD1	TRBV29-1	TGCAGCGTTGAAAACAGGGGCCTAGCGAACACTGAAGCTTTCTTT	CSVENRGLANTEAFF
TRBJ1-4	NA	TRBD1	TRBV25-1	TGTGCCAGCAGTGAAGTCGGGACAGGGGGGGGAAAACTGTTTTTT	CASSEVGTGGGKLFF
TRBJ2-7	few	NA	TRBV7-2	TGTGCCAGCAGCCAGTCGCCAGGGGTGGCCGAGCAGTACTTC	CASSQSPGVAEQYF
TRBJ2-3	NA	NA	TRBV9	TGTGCCAGCAGCGTAGGGCTAGGAGCAGATACGCAGTATTTT	CASSVGLGADTQYF
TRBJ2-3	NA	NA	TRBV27	TGTGCCAGCAGTTTAGGCTTCCGCCTCTGGGGAGCAGATACGCAGTATTTT	CASSLGFRLWGADTQYF
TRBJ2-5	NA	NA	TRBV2	TGTGCCAGCAGTGAAGGCGTGTGGGAGTTACAAGAGACCCAGTACTTC	CASSEGVWELQETQYF
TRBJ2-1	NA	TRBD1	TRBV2	TGTGCAGTCGGGGGACAGGGTAATGGTGAGCAGTTCTTC	CAVGGQGNGEQFF
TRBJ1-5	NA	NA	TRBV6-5	TGTGCCAGCGGAGTGAATAAGGGGAATCAGCCCCAGCATTTT	CASGVNKGNQPQHF
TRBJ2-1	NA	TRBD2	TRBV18	TGTGCCAGCTCACCACAGCGGGAGCTGAATGAGCAGTTCTTC	CASSPQRELNEQFF
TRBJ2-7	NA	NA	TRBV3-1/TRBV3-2	TGTGCCAGCAGCGCCCTCGGCGAGCAGTACTTC	CASSALGEQYF
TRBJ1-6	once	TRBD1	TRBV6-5	TGTGCCAGCAGGGAGGGGACAGGGTCTTCTTCACCCCTCCACTTT	CASREGTGSSSPLHF